The 17 T cell receptor beta chains listed next were all sequenced from one sample in a study of chemoradiotherapy in HPV16-positive cancers. The repertoire was sequenced with immunoSEQ multiplex PCR; TCRdb's copy has only in-frame clones and lacks some. Of 12,000 or so clones listed, around 82% are singletons. The sample was taken from a patient who underwent chemoradiotherapy. These receptors were collected from a human donor with HPV-associated anogenital cancer.

This chain links TRBV9 with TRBJ2-3; the D gene is possibly TRBD1 (5 bases). This CDR3 is 15 amino acids long. V lost 0 bases to trimming and J lost 3 bases, with 11 bases between them. CDR1 and CDR2 (germline): SGDLS, YYNGEE. Here the CDR3 DNA reads TGTGCCAGCAGCGTAGAGCAGGGTAGAACAGATACGCAGTATTTT. It yields the protein CASSVEQGRTDTQYF.

The sample holds a few counts of this clone. The V and J genes are TRBV7-9 and TRBJ2-2; 7 bases line up with TRBD2. The CDR3 runs to 16 residues. Germline V gene lookup returns CDR1 SEHNR and CDR2 FQNEAQ (reference sequence). The V and J ends lost 2 bases and 1 base, in that order; junction bases with no gene match: 4. This CDR3 is CASSLLTGGNTGELFF. Written as DNA, the CDR3 is TGTGCCAGCAGCTTATTAACGGGGGGGAACACCGGGGAGCTGTTTTTT.

The chain joins TRBV6-4 to TRBJ2-1; perhaps D is TRBD1 or TRBD2 (6 bases each). Germline CDR1 reads MRHNA; CDR2 reads SNTAGT. The CDR3 length is 11 residues. V gave up 0 bases and J gave up 15 bases, with 9 bases separating them. The CDR3 protein is CASSDSGGGFF. The CDR3 nucleotides read TGTGCCAGCAGTGACTCGGGGGGCGGGTTCTTC.

The V gene is TRBV2, the J gene TRBJ1-5; 11 nucleotides match TRBD1. Looked up from germline, CDR1 is SNHLY and CDR2 is FYNNEI. CDR3 length: 19 residues. V gave up 7 bases and J gave up 5 bases; unmatched junction bases: 19. The CDR3 DNA sequence: TGTGCCAGCACTCAAATCTCGGGTCGGGACAGGGGGAGGCATCAGCCCCAGCATTTT. Translating gives CASTQISGRDRGRHQPQHF.

In its sample, this clone was seen once. The genes are TRBV20-1 and TRBJ1-2; D uncertain. The CDR3 has 10 residues. CDR1 is DFQATT and CDR2 is SNEGSKA in the germline V gene (reference sequence). Between the trimmed V and J ends, which lost 3 bases and 12 bases, there was a span of 11 bases. CDR3 sequence: CSARVQFDTF. DNA for the CDR3: TGCAGTGCTAGGGTTCAATTTGACACCTTC.

J is TRBJ1-1 and V is TRBV10-3; D ambiguous. Germline V CDR1 and CDR2: ENHRY, SYGVKD. This CDR3 region has 13 residues. The V end lost 2 bases, the J end lost 2 bases, and 6 bases lay between the germline ends. The CDR3 sequence: CAISEVSNTEAFF. The CDR3 DNA sequence: TGTGCCATCAGTGAGGTCAGCAACACTGAAGCTTTCTTT.

There are a few counts of this clone. This chain connects TRBV5-1 to TRBJ1-6; no firm D call. V was clipped by 0 bases and J by 9 bases, with 13 bases between them. The CDR3 extends over 15 amino acids. Germline V gene sequence: CDR1 SGHRS, CDR2 YFSETQ. The CDR3 bases are TGCGCCAGCAGCTTGGGAATAGGGTACGGTTCACCCCTCCACTTT. Translating gives CASSLGIGYGSPLHF. The variable domain in full, with the rest retrieved from reference TRBV5-1 and TRBJ1-6, is KAGVTQTPRYLIKTRGQQVTLSCSPISGHRSVSWYQQTPGQGLQFLFEYFSETQRNKGNFPGRFSGRQFSNSRSEMNVSTLELGDSALYLCASSLGIGYGSPLHFGNGTRLTVT.

The rearrangement joins TRBV5-1 to TRBJ2-7, with 8 bases that match TRBD1. CDR1 SGHRS and CDR2 YFSETQ come from the germline V gene. The CDR3 length is 15 residues. V trimming: 4 bases; J trimming: 3 bases; junction bases outside the gene matches: 9. The CDR3 is CASSGIGTGHYEQYF. The CDR3 DNA reads TGCGCCAGCAGCGGTATCGGGACAGGCCACTACGAGCAGTACTTC.

This clone was detected only a few times. This chain connects TRBV6-6 to TRBJ2-1; weak D call: TRBD1 (5 bases). Per the germline V gene, CDR1 is MNHNY and CDR2 is SVGAGI (reference sequence). Trimming removed 3 bases from V and 1 base from J, with 10 bases in between. CDR3 length equals 15 residues. The CDR3, as DNA: TGTGCCAGCAGTTATCTCCAGGGTTCCTACAATGAGCAGTTCTTC. The encoded protein is CASSYLQGSYNEQFF.

The rearrangement links TRBV7-6 to TRBJ1-2, with D uncertain. V was shortened by 4 bases and J by 4 bases, with 13 bases between the two germline ends. There are 14 residues in the CDR3. CDR1 is SGHVS, CDR2 FNYEAQ, per germline. The CDR3 bases are TGTGCCAGCAGCTCCGATGAGCAGACCTATGGCTACACCTTC. Translated, it gives CASSSDEQTYGYTF.

CDR3 in DNA: TGTGCCAGCAGCTCCCAAGACGTTCGCACAGATACGCAGTATTTT. It codes for CASSSQDVRTDTQYF. This rearrangement joins TRBV7-2 to TRBJ2-3; D is unclear. The length of the CDR3 is 15 residues. V shed 4 bases and J shed 1 base, with 12 bases lying between them. Germline CDR1 and CDR2: SGHTA and FQGNSA. The whole variable domain, remainder taken from reference TRBV7-2 and TRBJ2-3, is GAGVSQSPSNKVTEKGKDVELRCDPISGHTALYWYRQSLGQGLEFLIYFQGNSAPDKSGLPSDRFSAERTGGSVSTLTIQRTQQEDSAVYLCASSSQDVRTDTQYFGPGTRLTVL.

The chain recombines TRBV15 with TRBJ2-7; weak D call: TRBD2 (7 bases). Germline values: CDR1 LNHNV, CDR2 YYDKDF (reference sequence). The CDR3 sequence is 15 residues long. With 1 base removed from V and 0 bases from J, the gap between germline ends came to 10 bases. CDR3 nucleotides: TGTGCCACCAGCAGAGTCGGGGGGCTCTCCTACGAGCAGTACTTC. This encodes CATSRVGGLSYEQYF.

This chain uses TRBV21-1 with TRBJ2-3. TRBV21-1 represents a pseudogene. This CDR3 is built from 16 residues. The CDR3 here is CASSKVGGYGSDTQYF. CDR3 DNA sequence: TGTGCCAGCAGCAAAGTAGGGGGGTACGGTTCAGATACGCAGTATTTT.

About this clone itself: Distinct nucleotide sequences in the sample also encode this CDR3. This sequence joins TRBV6-5 and TRBJ1-2; the match to TRBD1 covers 10 bases. Germline assignment: CDR1 MNHEY and CDR2 SVGAGI. V lost 2 bases to trimming and J lost 4 bases; unmatched junction nucleotides: 7. The CDR3 totals 16 residues. The DNA of the CDR3 is TGTGCCAGCAGTTACCAGCGGACAGGGGGAGGCTATGGCTACACCTTC. This gives the protein CASSYQRTGGGYGYTF.

The genes are TRBV4-3 and TRBJ1-4, with 8 positions matching TRBD1. V lost 2 bases and J lost 8; bases outside the gene matches: 1. From germline, CDR1 is LGHNA and CDR2 YSLEER. This CDR3 spans 13 amino acids. The CDR3 DNA reads TGCGCCAGCAGCCAAAACAGGGGGGAAAAACTGTTTTTT. Translated, it gives CASSQNRGEKLFF.

V and J are TRBV15 and TRBJ1-3; D call uncertain. The CDR3 runs to 15 residues. Trimming took off 1 base at V and 0 bases at J, with 7 bases between the two ends. CDR1 is LNHNV and CDR2 is YYDKDF in the germline V gene (reference sequence). CDR3 loop: CATSRGSGSGNTIYF. CDR3 in DNA: TGTGCCACCAGCAGAGGTTCCGGCTCTGGAAACACCATATATTTT. The whole variable domain, remainder taken from reference TRBV15 and TRBJ1-3, is DAMVIQNPRYQVTQFGKPVTLSCSQTLNHNVMYWYQQKSSQAPKLLFHYYDKDFNNEADTPDNFQSRRPNTSFCFLDIRSPGLGDTAMYLCATSRGSGSGNTIYFGEGSWLTVV.

There are a few counts of this clone. V is TRBV29-1 and J is TRBJ1-2; the D gene is possibly TRBD1 (5 bases). The CDR3 spans 14 residues. Trimming removed 5 bases from V and 7 bases from J, with 20 bases in between. Germline-derived CDR1 and CDR2 are SQVTM and ANQGSEA. CDR3 in amino acids: CSVRLADSEVGYTF. DNA for the CDR3: TGCAGCGTTCGTCTGGCCGACAGCGAGGTTGGCTACACCTTC.